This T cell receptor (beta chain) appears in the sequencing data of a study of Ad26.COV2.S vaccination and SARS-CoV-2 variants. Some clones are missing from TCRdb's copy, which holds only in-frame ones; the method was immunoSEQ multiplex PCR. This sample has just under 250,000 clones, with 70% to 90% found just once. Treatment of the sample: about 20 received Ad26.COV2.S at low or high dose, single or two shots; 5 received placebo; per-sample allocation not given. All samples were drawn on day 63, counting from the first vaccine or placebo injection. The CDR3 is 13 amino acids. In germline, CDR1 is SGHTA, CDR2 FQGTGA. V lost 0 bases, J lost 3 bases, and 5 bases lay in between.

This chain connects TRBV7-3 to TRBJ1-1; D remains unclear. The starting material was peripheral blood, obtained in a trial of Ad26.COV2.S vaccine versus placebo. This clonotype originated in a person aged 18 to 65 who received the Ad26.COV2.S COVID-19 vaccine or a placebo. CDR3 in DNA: TGTGCCAGCAGCTTAACGAAGGACACTGAAGCTTTCTTT. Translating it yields CASSLTKDTEAFF.